This T cell receptor beta chain came from a study of blood T cells in healthy people across ages. Trimming left V 5 bases short and J 2 bases short, with 14 bases between. This CDR3 comprises 15 residues. The germline CDR1 and CDR2 sequences are MDHEN and SYDVKM. General study findings and limits: The unsorted PBMCs prevented any conclusive comparison of naive versus antigen-experienced cells.

Comment on this clonotype: Its antigen is currently unknown.

PCR was performed a second time for 7 to 11 cycles using a sample-barcoded 5' primer and a J-beta primer mix. From the 5' RACE reads, TCRdb called clonotypes with MiXCR, one entry per CDR3 protein. The sample holds some 850,000 distinct CDR3 sequences; roughly 24% are singletons and the top ten take about 3%. The sample was also linked to a second study, of T cells of mothers and their children.

The source material was blood. V is TRBV28 and J is TRBJ2-3, with D maybe TRBD1 (6 bases). This TCR came from a boy younger than 18 in good health. CDR3: CASSQGGQHTDTQYF. The CDR3 DNA reads TGTGCCAGCAGTCAAGGTGGACAGCACACAGATACGCAGTATTTT.